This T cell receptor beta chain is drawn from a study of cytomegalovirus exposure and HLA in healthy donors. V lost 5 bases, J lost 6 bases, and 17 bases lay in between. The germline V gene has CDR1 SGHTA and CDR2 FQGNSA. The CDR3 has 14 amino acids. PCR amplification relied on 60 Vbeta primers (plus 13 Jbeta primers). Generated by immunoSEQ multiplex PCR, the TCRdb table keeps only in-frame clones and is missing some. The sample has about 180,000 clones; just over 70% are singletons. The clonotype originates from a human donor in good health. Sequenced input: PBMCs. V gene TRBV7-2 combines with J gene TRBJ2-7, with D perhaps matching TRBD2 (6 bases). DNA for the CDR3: TGTGCCAGCAGCCCAGGGACTGCGGTCGGCGAGCAGTACTTC. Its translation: CASSPGTAVGEQYF.